This TCR beta chain was retrieved from a study of CD8+CD57+ T cells in acquired aplastic anemia. For the study at large: Yields of DNA that came from sorted CD4+ and CD8+ cells averaged roughly 3.3 ug.

Genomic DNA constituted the template upon which TCR beta VDJ and CDR3 profiling was performed. TCRdb analysed the reads with MiXCR anew, one entry per CDR3 protein. The table lists about 110,000 distinct CDR3 sequences, under 60% of them singletons. V lost 5 bases, J lost 4 bases, and 11 bases lay in between. Germline lookup yields CDR1 SEHNR and CDR2 FQNEAQ (reference sequence). The CDR3 has 13 residues. The clonotype originates from a human donor in good health, serving as a control. The sequenced sample consisted of sorted CD4+, CD8+, or CD8+CD57+ T cells (not recorded which) from PBMCs. V usage is TRBV7-9 and J usage is TRBJ2-5, with D hard to call. The DNA of the CDR3 is TGTGCCAGCAGCCCCCAAATGGCAGAGACCCAGTACTTC. Its translation is CASSPQMAETQYF. The whole variable domain, remainder taken from reference TRBV7-9 and TRBJ2-5, is DTGVSQNPRHKITKRGQNVTFRCDPISEHNRLYWYRQTLGQGPEFLTYFQNEAQLEKSRLLSDRFSAERPKGSFSTLEIQRTEQGDSAMYLCASSPQMAETQYFGPGTRLLVL.